These T cell receptor beta chains were read from a single sample in a study of early T cells in non-severe SARS-CoV-2 infection. From the 5' RACE reads, TCRdb called clonotypes with MiXCR, one entry per CDR3 protein. Of 55,000 to 70,000 distinct CDR3 sequences listed, just under 5% were seen once; the top ten hold around 5%. The sample consisted of whole blood. The receptors stem from an adult who was a healthcare worker with PCR-confirmed SARS-CoV-2 infection or an uninfected control (not recorded which). Each CDR3 is given without its conserved first and last residue. The D gene is left open where the match is weak.

j_call v_call d_call cdr3_aa
TRBJ2-7 TRBV20-1 - SASGPRDYEQY
TRBJ2-3 TRBV5-1 TRBD2 ASSTSGMADTQY
TRBJ2-7 TRBV12-3/TRBV12-4 - ASSLKGGAVEQY
TRBJ2-1 TRBV24-1 - ATSGGDHRYNEQF
TRBJ1-1 TRBV6-4 - ASSPGVGTANTEAF
TRBJ2-5 TRBV20-1 TRBD2 SARDLWASGGIQETQY
TRBJ2-1 TRBV6-2/TRBV6-3 - ASSPPDYGSVNEQF
TRBJ2-3 TRBV29-1 - SVEGADTQY
TRBJ1-1 TRBV6-2/TRBV6-3 TRBD1 ASSYGDRLNTEAF
TRBJ2-3 TRBV7-9 - ASTGPGSTDTQY
TRBJ2-7 TRBV29-1 - SVAASATYEQY
TRBJ2-2 TRBV28 - ASSFSDTGELF
TRBJ2-3 TRBV24-1 - ATSDPSTTPATDTQY
TRBJ2-2 TRBV7-8 - ASSLVEDGELF
TRBJ2-7 TRBV11-2 - ASSHDSAYEQY
TRBJ2-1 TRBV14 TRBD2 ASSPRGGPGLAGHYNEQF
TRBJ1-1 TRBV30 - AWTLFFENTEAF
TRBJ1-1 TRBV20-1 - SARDPGRAEAF
TRBJ2-3 TRBV24-1 - ATSDRTTDTQY
TRBJ2-1 TRBV5-4 - ASSRTTLDEQF
TRBJ2-3 TRBV15 - ATSDLSSTDTQY
TRBJ2-7 TRBV12-3/TRBV12-4 - ASSLGGSQY
TRBJ1-1 TRBV7-8 TRBD1 ASSLSPGGFTEAF
TRBJ2-1 TRBV6-6 TRBD2 ASSHRGLAGVYNEQF
TRBJ1-1 TRBV6-1 - ASTQGGANTEAF
TRBJ2-1 TRBV7-2 - ASSLDPREQF
TRBJ2-5 TRBV11-3 - ASNLAELSGETQY
TRBJ2-1 TRBV20-1 - SAYRPPNEQF
TRBJ2-3 TRBV4-3 - ASSPFGGEDTQY
TRBJ2-7 TRBV18 - ASSPTGQRAEQY
TRBJ2-1 TRBV20-1 TRBD2 SASRVAGNEQF
TRBJ1-2 TRBV29-1 TRBD1 SVDQTGNYGYT
TRBJ1-2 TRBV6-6 - ASTLVLGPYGYT
TRBJ2-3 TRBV7-2 TRBD1 ASSRTGGPDTQY
TRBJ2-7 TRBV6-1 TRBD1 ASSRDRPSESSYEQY
TRBJ1-3 TRBV10-3 - AISDNSRPTGSGNTIY
TRBJ1-1 TRBV2 - ASNWQGNTEAF
TRBJ2-6 TRBV15 - ATSRSQGTGANVLT
TRBJ2-7 TRBV15 - ATSRDAAFSYEQY
TRBJ2-1 TRBV30 - AWSGFTEFQF
TRBJ2-7 TRBV12-3/TRBV12-4 TRBD1 ASSTLGGALQY
TRBJ1-2 TRBV20-1 - SASFTEVNYGYT
TRBJ1-5 TRBV7-9 - ASSLSTSNQPQH
TRBJ1-1 TRBV27 TRBD1 ASRTGDGTEAF
TRBJ1-2 TRBV10-1 - ASSGDRAYYGYT
TRBJ1-1 TRBV5-6 - ASSLGEGTEAF
TRBJ2-2 TRBV27 - ASSMDRHTGELF
TRBJ1-3 TRBV7-9 - ASSLVGIGNTIY
TRBJ2-2 TRBV6-1 - ASRVFPDTGELF
TRBJ1-1 TRBV3-1 - ASSQEPSAVAAF
TRBJ2-1 TRBV10-3 - AISTVGPPSNEQF
TRBJ2-1 TRBV10-3 TRBD1 AISPPGTGIDEQF
TRBJ2-5 TRBV29-1 TRBD1 SVEPGQGYQETQY
TRBJ1-2 TRBV6-5 TRBD1 ASRPDRQANYGYT
TRBJ2-1 TRBV7-9 - ASSFWGRASAVYNEQF
TRBJ2-1 TRBV2 - ASLPLGGGPEQF
TRBJ1-1 TRBV7-6 - ASSPGLVGAF
TRBJ1-2 TRBV5-1 TRBD1 ASSPSTGGLGYT
TRBJ1-1 TRBV29-1 - SVYRVGSTEAF
TRBJ2-3 TRBV10-3 - AISESKTGTDTQY